The rows below give T cell receptor beta chains drawn from one sample of a study of blood T cell repertoires in COVID-19. Measured with immunoSEQ multiplex PCR; TCRdb has only the in-frame clones, and not every one. The table records more than 50,000 clones, 90% of them present only once. The specimen was peripheral blood. Every receptor here comes from a man aged 60 to 75 with active COVID-19. Both conserved end residues are part of each CDR3. A D gene is named only where the DNA matches it firmly. Clone size appears in some rows only: once, few, many, or a class for an expanded clone.

J,size,V,length,D,CDR3,DNA
TRBJ1-4,-,TRBV25-1,14,-,CASSRRATNEKLFF,TGTGCCAGCAGTCGGAGGGCAACTAATGAAAAACTGTTTTTT
TRBJ1-4,-,TRBV5-1,15,TRBD1,CASSRLQGRGEKLFF,TGCGCCAGCAGCAGACTACAGGGGCGAGGTGAAAAACTGTTTTTT
TRBJ1-4,-,TRBV7-8,13,-,CASSGGVNEKLFF,TGTGCCAGCAGCGGCGGGGTTAATGAAAAACTGTTTTTT
TRBJ2-2,-,TRBV23-1,19,TRBD1,CASSRHHRDSSVTTGELFF,TGCGCCAGCAGTCGGCACCACCGGGACAGTAGCGTCACCACCGGGGAGCTGTTTTTT
TRBJ2-1,-,TRBV10-3,15,-,CAICEIGGSYNEQFF,TGTGCCATCTGTGAGATAGGGGGCTCCTACAATGAGCAGTTCTTC
TRBJ1-1,few,TRBV19,14,-,CASSIAVAGAEAFF,TGTGCCAGTAGCATCGCAGTGGCGGGCGCTGAAGCTTTCTTT
TRBJ2-4,-,TRBV27,13,-,CASSSLAKNIQYF,TGTGCCAGCAGTTCCCTAGCCAAAAACATTCAGTACTTC
TRBJ1-2,-,TRBV30,12,-,CAWGTGIHGYTF,TGTGCCTGGGGTACCGGGATCCATGGCTACACCTTC
TRBJ2-1,-,TRBV6-2/TRBV6-3,18,TRBD2,CASSLLAGGILPVNEQFF,TGTGCCAGCAGTTTACTAGCGGGAGGGATCCTTCCGGTCAATGAGCAGTTCTTC
TRBJ2-2,-,TRBV11-3,17,TRBD1,CASSHPTDRANTGELFF,TGTGCCAGCAGCCATCCCACGGACAGGGCGAACACCGGGGAGCTGTTTTTT
TRBJ2-5,-,TRBV29-1,15,TRBD1,CSVDGGRQGMGTQYF,TGCAGCGTTGATGGAGGTCGACAGGGAATGGGGACCCAGTACTTC
TRBJ1-1,-,TRBV27,11,-,CASRTVFGAFF,TGTGCCAGCAGAACGGTCTTCGGAGCTTTCTTT
TRBJ1-1,-,TRBV27,14,-,CASRPWGGMTEAFF,TGTGCCAGCAGACCCTGGGGGGGGATGACTGAAGCTTTCTTT
TRBJ1-5,-,TRBV28,16,-,CASSLAARVGNQPQHF,TGTGCCAGCAGTTTAGCCGCCAGGGTGGGCAATCAGCCCCAGCATTTT
TRBJ2-2,-,TRBV7-2,16,TRBD2,CASSPLGGSNTGELFF,TGTGCCAGCAGCCCCCTCGGGGGGTCGAACACCGGGGAGCTGTTTTTT
TRBJ1-1,-,TRBV3-1/TRBV3-2,13,TRBD1,CASCSGQGSEAFF,TGTGCCAGCTGTAGTGGACAGGGCTCTGAAGCTTTCTTT
TRBJ2-7,-,TRBV20-1,13,-,CSASLELVYEQYF,TGCAGTGCTAGTTTAGAGTTGGTCTACGAGCAGTACTTC
TRBJ2-3,-,TRBV5-1,16,TRBD2,CASSLVSGGGRDTQYF,TGCGCCAGCAGCCTCGTGAGCGGAGGCGGGAGAGATACGCAGTATTTT
TRBJ2-5,-,TRBV4-1,12,-,CASSFRGETQYF,TGCGCCAGCAGTTTCCGGGGGGAGACCCAGTACTTC
TRBJ2-5,-,TRBV15,16,TRBD1,CATSRETGMPGKTQYF,TGTGCCACCAGCAGAGAGACAGGGATGCCGGGAAAGACCCAGTACTTC
TRBJ2-1,-,TRBV6-2/TRBV6-3,12,-,CASSYTVNEQFF,TGTGCCAGCAGTTACACGGTTAATGAGCAGTTCTTC
TRBJ2-3,-,TRBV4-1,15,TRBD2,CASRLAPLPTDTQYF,TGCGCCAGCCGACTAGCCCCCTTACCCACAGATACGCAGTATTTT
TRBJ2-7,-,TRBV4-2,15,TRBD2,CASSQAASGTYEQYF,TGTGCCAGCAGCCAAGCGGCTAGCGGGACCTACGAGCAGTACTTC
TRBJ1-1,few,TRBV28,12,-,CASSLRGHGAFF,TGTGCCAGCAGTTTAAGGGGCCACGGAGCTTTCTTT
TRBJ1-2,-,TRBV28,13,-,CASCKLYNYGYTF,TGTGCCAGTTGTAAGCTGTATAACTATGGCTACACCTTC
TRBJ2-3,once,TRBV7-3,14,-,CASSSGGWTDTQYF,TGTGCCAGCAGCTCCGGGGGTTGGACAGATACGCAGTATTTT
TRBJ2-1,-,TRBV2,17,TRBD2,CASSEAFGTSPYNEQFF,TGTGCCAGCAGTGAAGCCTTCGGGACTAGTCCCTACAATGAGCAGTTCTTC
TRBJ1-2,-,TRBV4-2,16,TRBD1,CASSQGGTGGVYGYTF,TGTGCCAGCAGCCAGGGGGGGACAGGGGGAGTCTATGGCTACACCTTC
TRBJ2-3,-,TRBV6-4,13,TRBD1,CASSGQGAGTQYF,TGTGCCAGCAGCGGACAGGGGGCTGGGACGCAGTATTTT
TRBJ2-2,-,TRBV9,15,TRBD2,CASSVGGRAGGELFF,TGTGCCAGCAGCGTAGGGGGGAGGGCTGGCGGGGAGCTGTTTTTT
TRBJ1-5,-,TRBV5-5,14,-,CASSFPGDTQPQHF,TGTGCCAGCAGCTTCCCCGGGGACACTCAGCCCCAGCATTTT
TRBJ1-2,-,TRBV9,15,-,CASSVGQGVTRGYTF,TGTGCCAGCAGCGTAGGGCAGGGTGTTACACGTGGCTACACCTTC
TRBJ2-2,-,TRBV28,13,-,CASSPASSGELFF,TGTGCCAGCAGTCCCGCTTCTAGCGGGGAGCTGTTTTTT
TRBJ2-1,-,TRBV5-1,15,TRBD2,CASSFSASGGGVQFF,TGCGCCAGCAGCTTTAGTGCTAGCGGGGGGGGAGTGCAGTTCTTC
TRBJ2-1,many,TRBV25-1,12,-,CASSEVEREQFF,TGTGCCAGCAGTGAGGTCGAGCGGGAGCAGTTCTTC
TRBJ2-7,-,TRBV5-6,15,TRBD1,CASRSDRGRSYEQYF,TGTGCCAGCAGATCGGACAGGGGACGCTCCTACGAGCAGTACTTC
TRBJ2-5,once,TRBV29-1,15,TRBD1,CSGVDDWDRQETQYF,TGCAGCGGTGTAGACGACTGGGACAGACAAGAGACCCAGTACTTC